This T cell receptor (beta chain) originates from a study of blood T cell repertoires in COVID-19. Study-level background: PBMCs, B-cell-depleted T cells, or T cells provided the cDNA or gDNA that made up the material.

Under the authors' procedure: Estimated nucleated cell counts came from reference gene primer amplification. TCRdb keeps only in-frame clones here, not all; method: immunoSEQ multiplex PCR. That table furnishes V, J and clone size, whereas the DNA furnished D and trimming. The profile covers roughly 69,000 clones, with around 90% appearing a single time and roughly 7% taken by the ten largest. Unmatched junction bases numbered 8, after V lost 8 bases and J lost 6 bases. Germline-derived CDR1 and CDR2 are SGHAT and FQNNGV. The CDR3 has 14 residues. This TCR was sampled from a man aged 45-65 years with active COVID-19. Input material: peripheral blood. The chain links TRBV11-2 to TRBJ2-1; 9 bases agree with TRBD2. The CDR3 DNA reads TGTGCCAGCCGGGGTCTACTAGCGGGCAATGAGCAGTTCTTC. Translation gives CASRGLLAGNEQFF.